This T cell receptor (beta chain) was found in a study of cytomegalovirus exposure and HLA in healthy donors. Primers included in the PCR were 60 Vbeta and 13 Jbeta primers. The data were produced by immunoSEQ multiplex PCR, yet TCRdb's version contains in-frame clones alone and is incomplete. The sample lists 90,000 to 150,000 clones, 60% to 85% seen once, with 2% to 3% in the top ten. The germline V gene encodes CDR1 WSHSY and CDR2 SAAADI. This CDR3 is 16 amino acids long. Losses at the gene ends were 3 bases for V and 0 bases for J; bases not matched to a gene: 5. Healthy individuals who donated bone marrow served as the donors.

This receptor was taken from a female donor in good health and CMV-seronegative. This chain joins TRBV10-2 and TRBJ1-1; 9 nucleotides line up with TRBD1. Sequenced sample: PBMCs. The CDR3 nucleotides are TGCGCCAGCAGTGATTTGGGGACAGGGTTGAACACTGAAGCTTTCTTT. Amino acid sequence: CASSDLGTGLNTEAFF.